This entry is about one T cell receptor (beta chain). The data are from a study of blood T cell repertoires in COVID-19. Study background: Researchers got acute and convalescent COVID-19 samples from the United States, Italy and Spain.

The data were produced by immunoSEQ multiplex PCR, yet TCRdb's version contains in-frame clones alone and is incomplete. Among tens of thousands of clones, 85% to 90% were seen once, and the ten largest hold roughly three fifths. Germline V lookup: CDR1 ENHRY, CDR2 SYGVKD. Trimming stripped 0 bases from V and 6 bases from J, with 14 bases between. There are 15 residues in the CDR3. The chain joins TRBV10-3 to TRBJ1-1; D not certain. The TCR sequence derives from a man in his 70s with acute or convalescent COVID-19. The sequencing sample was made of peripheral blood. CDR3 in DNA: TGTGCCATCAGTGAGTCTAAAGCCCATGTGGCTGAAGCTTTCTTT. Its translation: CAISESKAHVAEAFF.